This TCR beta chain was recovered during a study of shared clonotypes between healthy human individuals. Study-wide background: The study used three CD4 naive, three CD4 memory, two CD8 naive and one CD8 memory plate per donor. Study outcomes and limitations: A few donors showed sharing of approximately 5% of naive CD4 clonotypes.

Worth noting for this clone: Its antigen is not identified.

Every immunoSEQ plate was one replicate of a subset's evenly spread DNA. The protocol was immunoSEQ multiplex PCR, while the TCRdb copy is restricted to in-frame clones and leaves out a portion. The sample shows roughly 2.2 million clones, just over 90% of them seen only once. The CDR3 extends over 14 amino acids. From germline, CDR1 is SGHDT and CDR2 YYEEEE. V dropped 5 bases and J dropped 0; count of bases not matched to a gene: 4. The receptor was isolated from a man between 18 and 35 years old in good health. Some clones in this sample may be carry-over from other donors' samples. The specimen sequenced was naive CD4+ T cells from PBMCs. Subset meaning: CD45RA+ positively selected. The chain links TRBV5-6 to TRBJ2-7; 8 bases map to TRBD1. CDR3 nucleotide sequence: TGTGCCAGCAGACGGGGACAGGACTCCTACGAGCAGTACTTC. The encoded protein is CASRRGQDSYEQYF.